This is a list of T cell receptor beta chains from one sample in a study of blood T cell repertoires in COVID-19. The assay was immunoSEQ multiplex PCR, and TCRdb's table has in-frame clones only and misses some. Of approximately 210,000 clones listed, about nine tenths were seen once; the top ten hold around 4.8%. The sequencing input was peripheral blood. The receptor set was obtained from a woman aged 40 to 50 with acute or convalescent COVID-19. CDR3s include the opening cysteine and the closing phenylalanine or tryptophan. D genes are given only for firm matches. The listing skips clone size in some rows; elsewhere it reads once, few, many or a size class.

TRBJ1-3,TRBV4-2,.,.,CASSQGYRQLGSGGNTIYF,TGTGCCAGCAGCCAAGGTTATCGACAGCTTGGGTCGGGTGGAAACACCATATATTTT
TRBJ1-2,TRBV11-2,.,.,CASSQNQGNYGYTF,TGTGCCAGCAGCCAGAACCAGGGTAACTATGGCTACACCTTC
TRBJ1-5,TRBV12-2,few,.,CASRPPVPQHF,TGTGCAAGTCGCCCCCCCGTACCCCAGCATTTT
TRBJ1-6,TRBV6-5,.,TRBD1,CATKRGDSHSPLHF,TGTGCCACCAAACGCGGGGACAGCCATTCACCCCTCCACTTT
TRBJ1-3,TRBV6-5,.,.,CASSNTGYSGNTIYF,TGTGCCAGCAGCAATACAGGGTACTCTGGAAACACCATATATTTT
TRBJ2-5,TRBV7-8,.,.,CASSFFQGVETQYF,TGTGCCAGCAGCTTTTTCCAAGGGGTAGAGACCCAGTACTTC
TRBJ2-3,TRBV6-1,once,.,CASSEIFQALTDTQYF,TGTGCCAGCAGTGAAATCTTCCAGGCCCTCACAGATACGCAGTATTTT
TRBJ2-3,TRBV3-1/TRBV3-2,.,.,CASSQPWVGAGDTQYF,TGTGCCAGCAGCCAACCCTGGGTGGGGGCTGGAGATACGCAGTATTTT
TRBJ1-1,TRBV6-6,.,TRBD1,CASSRQGLLTEAFF,TGTGCCAGCAGCCGACAGGGCCTCCTCACTGAAGCTTTCTTT
TRBJ1-2,TRBV2,.,.,CASTGDGYTF,TGTGCCAGCACAGGGGATGGCTACACCTTC
TRBJ1-4,TRBV19,.,.,CASYGGTLNEKLFF,TGTGCCAGTTACGGCGGGACCCTGAATGAAAAACTGTTTTTT
TRBJ1-3,TRBV7-8,few,.,CASSLSAGGASSGNTIYF,TGTGCCAGCAGCTTATCTGCTGGGGGCGCGAGCTCTGGAAACACCATATATTTT
TRBJ1-1,TRBV4-2,.,TRBD1,CASSHYRGLFTEAFF,TGTGCCAGCAGCCATTACAGGGGGCTGTTCACTGAAGCTTTCTTT
TRBJ1-2,TRBV30,.,.,CAWSSRQVSVSGYTF,TGTGCCTGGAGTTCCCGTCAGGTCTCGGTCTCTGGCTACACCTTC
TRBJ2-1,TRBV25-1,.,TRBD1,CASSEYRGQGSYNEQFF,TGTGCCAGCAGTGAATATCGCGGACAGGGATCCTACAATGAGCAGTTCTTC
TRBJ1-5,TRBV19,few,TRBD1,CASQDRGRQPQHF,TGTGCCAGTCAGGACAGGGGGCGGCAGCCCCAGCATTTT
TRBJ2-1,TRBV5-1,.,TRBD1,CASRSGQTDNEQFF,TGCGCCAGCAGGTCGGGACAGACCGATAATGAGCAGTTCTTC
TRBJ1-2,TRBV2,.,.,CASTENSKFNYGYTF,TGTGCCAGCACCGAGAACAGCAAGTTTAACTATGGCTACACCTTC
TRBJ2-2,TRBV18,.,.,CASSPGESFTGELFF,TGTGCCAGCTCACCTGGGGAGAGTTTCACCGGGGAGCTGTTTTTT
TRBJ1-2,TRBV5-6,once,TRBD1,CASTLVGQGVYGYTF,TGTGCCAGCACCCTCGTGGGACAGGGGGTCTATGGCTACACCTTC
TRBJ1-6,TRBV6-6,.,.,CASLPDGGHSPLHF,TGTGCCAGCCTTCCCGACGGGGGTCATTCACCCCTCCACTTT
TRBJ2-3,TRBV2,.,TRBD1,CASSGTGGDTQYF,TGTGCCAGCAGTGGGACAGGGGGGGATACGCAGTATTTT
TRBJ1-1,TRBV6-5,once,.,CASSREQGNTEAFF,TGTGCCAGCAGTAGGGAACAGGGGAACACTGAAGCTTTCTTT
TRBJ1-1,TRBV18,few,.,CASSPPGYTEAFF,TGTGCCAGCTCACCGCCAGGGTACACTGAAGCTTTCTTT
TRBJ1-1,TRBV11-2,.,.,CASSLSGQNTEAFF,TGTGCCAGCAGCTTATCAGGTCAGAACACTGAAGCTTTCTTT
TRBJ2-2,TRBV24-1,.,TRBD1,CATSATTDREAGELFF,TGTGCCACCAGTGCCACAACTGACAGGGAAGCCGGGGAGCTGTTTTTT
TRBJ1-1,TRBV5-1,.,.,CASSASGNTEAFF,TGCGCCAGCAGCGCATCAGGGAACACTGAAGCTTTCTTT
TRBJ1-2,TRBV4-1,.,TRBD1,CASSQDGGDSFNYGYTF,TGCGCCAGCAGCCAAGATGGAGGGGACAGTTTTAACTATGGCTACACCTTC
TRBJ1-4,TRBV5-8,.,.,CASSLGMGGTNEKLFF,TGTGCCAGCAGCTTGGGTATGGGGGGAACTAATGAAAAACTGTTTTTT
TRBJ1-3,TRBV15,.,.,CATSRDRQNSGNTIYF,TGTGCCACCAGCAGAGATCGACAGAACTCTGGAAACACCATATATTTT
TRBJ1-2,TRBV5-1,.,TRBD1,CASSLEQGTIYTF,TGCGCCAGCAGCTTGGAACAGGGGACAATCTACACCTTC
TRBJ1-1,TRBV7-8,.,.,CASSLGGGTGAFF,TGTGCCAGCAGCTTAGGTGGGGGGACTGGAGCTTTCTTT